In its sample, the clone carrying this T cell receptor (beta chain) was seen a few times. Original processing notes: Researchers report that nucleated cell counts were estimated from reference gene primer amplification. This table comes from immunoSEQ multiplex PCR, and its TCRdb copy is limited to in-frame clones, with some not included. V and J calls and clone size come straight from that table; D and trimming were deduced from the DNA. The sample has more than 55,000 clones, approximately 80% seen once. These data belong to a study of blood T cell repertoires in COVID-19. About the study: The study drew acute and convalescent COVID-19 samples from the United States, Italy and Spain. In each case, the material was cDNA or gDNA derived from T cells, B-cell-depleted T cells, or PBMCs.

Germline assignment: CDR1 SGHRS and CDR2 YFSETQ. CDR3 length: 14 amino acids. The ends were cut back, 4 bases at V and 2 bases at J, with 11 bases in the middle. The specimen was peripheral blood. The chain has TRBV5-1 and TRBJ2-3, with D perhaps TRBD1 (5 bases). This TCR derives from a woman aged 45-60 years with active or convalescent COVID-19. The CDR3 here is CASSPGHDTDTQYF. The CDR3 DNA is TGCGCCAGCAGCCCTGGACACGACACAGATACGCAGTATTTT.